These T cell receptor beta chains were read from a single sample in a study of identical twins. TCRdb itself ran the 5' RACE reads through MiXCR, one entry per CDR3 protein. The repertoire holds under 250,000 distinct CDR3 sequences, with around 8% as singletons. These data were also reused for a study on yellow fever vaccine responses in identical twins.

Input material: memory (CD45RO+) T cells sorted from blood. Every receptor here comes from a woman aged 18-30 years in good health. CDR3s include the opening cysteine and the closing phenylalanine or tryptophan. A D gene is named only where the DNA matches it firmly. Some rows mark clone size as missing; the rest say once, few, many or name a class of expanded clone.

DNA,CDR3,D,J,V,size
TGTGCCAGCGGTCCAGGAACTGAAGAGACCCAGTACTTC,CASGPGTEETQYF,.,TRBJ2-5,TRBV12-3/TRBV12-4,many
TGTGCCAGCAGCTTAAATCGGGGGTCGGACACCGGGGAGCTGTTTTTT,CASSLNRGSDTGELFF,.,TRBJ2-2,TRBV7-9,many
TGTGCCAGCACCGGGGTTACTAGCACAGATACGCAGTATTTT,CASTGVTSTDTQYF,.,TRBJ2-3,TRBV7-2,many
TGTGCCTGGAGTTCAGGCGGGGGATGGCATGAGCAGTTCTTC,CAWSSGGGWHEQFF,TRBD2,TRBJ2-1,TRBV30,.
TGTGCCAGCTCGAGTTTGCTGGAGGCCAACGTCCTGACTTTC,CASSSLLEANVLTF,.,TRBJ2-6,TRBV4-2,many
TGCGCCAGCAGCTCCGGACAGGGGGCGGCAGATACGCAGTATTTT,CASSSGQGAADTQYF,TRBD1,TRBJ2-3,TRBV5-1,many
TGTGCCAGCAGCTTAGAGAACCTCCGGGGAGTAACTGGAAACACCATATATTTT,CASSLENLRGVTGNTIYF,.,TRBJ1-3,TRBV11-2,.
TGCGCCAGCAGCCAAGCCCTTAACGGCAATGAGCAGTTCTTC,CASSQALNGNEQFF,.,TRBJ2-1,TRBV4-3,.
TGTGCCAGCAGGTTAAGCGGGAAATACAGCGAGCAGTTCTTC,CASRLSGKYSEQFF,TRBD2,TRBJ2-1,TRBV12-3/TRBV12-4,many
TGTGCCAGCAGTGACGTTTCCGAGGGAGAGCAGTTCTTC,CASSDVSEGEQFF,.,TRBJ2-1,TRBV6-4,many
TGCGCCAGCAGCCAAGGACTAAAAGTTAATGAGCAGTTCTTC,CASSQGLKVNEQFF,.,TRBJ2-1,TRBV4-3,few
TGTGCCAGCAGGACCGGGACTAGCGGGACCTTCTCCTACGAGCAGTACTTC,CASRTGTSGTFSYEQYF,TRBD2,TRBJ2-7,TRBV6-2/TRBV6-3,many
TGTGCCAGCAGACCGCCGGGGGCCCGATACAATGAGCAGTTCTTC,CASRPPGARYNEQFF,.,TRBJ2-1,TRBV6-1,many
TGCGCCAGCAGCACGGACAGGGGCGAGCAGTACTTC,CASSTDRGEQYF,TRBD1,TRBJ2-7,TRBV5-1,.
TGTGCCTGGAGTCTGACCATCAACTATGGCTACACCTTC,CAWSLTINYGYTF,.,TRBJ1-2,TRBV30,many
TGTGCTAGCAGCAGGGACAGTTCGAGCTCCTACGAGCAGTACTTC,CASSRDSSSSYEQYF,TRBD1,TRBJ2-7,TRBV7-7,few
TGCGCCAGCAGTGGTGGAACTAGCGGGGTAAGCTCCTACGAGCAGTACTTC,CASSGGTSGVSSYEQYF,TRBD2,TRBJ2-7,TRBV5-1,many
TGTGCCAGCAGCGTGACCAACACTGAAGCTTTCTTT,CASSVTNTEAFF,.,TRBJ1-1,TRBV9,many
TGTGCCAGTAGCTCCACTTACACTGAAGCTTTCTTT,CASSSTYTEAFF,.,TRBJ1-1,TRBV19,.
TGTGCCAGCAGCACAGGGGGGTCTTCCCTCGACAATGAGCAGTTCTTC,CASSTGGSSLDNEQFF,TRBD1,TRBJ2-1,TRBV14,few
TGCAGTGCTAGTCGCGGCAGGGCTTCGGAGACCCAGTACTTC,CSASRGRASETQYF,.,TRBJ2-5,TRBV20-1,.
TGTGCCTGGAGTGTAGGACAGATGCGGGAGCAGTACTTC,CAWSVGQMREQYF,.,TRBJ2-7,TRBV30,.
TGTGCCAGCAGCCCACAACTAGCGGGGGACAATGAGCAGTTCTTC,CASSPQLAGDNEQFF,TRBD2,TRBJ2-1,TRBV7-2,many
TGTGCCAGCAGCGAACGGACCGGACAGGGGGCCGCCGAGCAGTACTTC,CASSERTGQGAAEQYF,TRBD1,TRBJ2-7,TRBV7-9,many
TGTGCCAGCAGCTCCGGGGGACAGTACTACGAGCAGTACTTC,CASSSGGQYYEQYF,.,TRBJ2-7,TRBV6-1,few
TGTGCCAGCAGCGTAGGGTATCGTCGGGGGGCGAGATCTGAAGCTTTCTTT,CASSVGYRRGARSEAFF,.,TRBJ1-1,TRBV9,.
TGTGCCAGTTGCGGTTTAAAAGGGAAGGGAGGCACTGAAGCTTTCTTT,CASCGLKGKGGTEAFF,.,TRBJ1-1,TRBV19,few
TGTGCCAGCAGCCTCCAGCCCGGGACAGGGGTATACGAGCAGTACTTC,CASSLQPGTGVYEQYF,TRBD1,TRBJ2-7,TRBV7-2,few